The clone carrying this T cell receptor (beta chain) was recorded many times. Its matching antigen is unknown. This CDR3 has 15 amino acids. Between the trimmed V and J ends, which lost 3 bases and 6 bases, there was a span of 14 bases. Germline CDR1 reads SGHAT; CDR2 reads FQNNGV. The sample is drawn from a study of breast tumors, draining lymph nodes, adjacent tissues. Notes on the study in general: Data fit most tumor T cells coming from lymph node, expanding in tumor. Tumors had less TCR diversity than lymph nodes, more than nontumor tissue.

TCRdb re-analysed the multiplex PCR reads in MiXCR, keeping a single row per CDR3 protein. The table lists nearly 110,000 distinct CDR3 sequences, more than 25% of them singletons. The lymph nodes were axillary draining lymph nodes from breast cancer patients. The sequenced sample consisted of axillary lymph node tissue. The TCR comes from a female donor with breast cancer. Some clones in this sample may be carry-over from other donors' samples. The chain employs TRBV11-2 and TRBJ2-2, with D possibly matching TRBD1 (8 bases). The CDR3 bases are TGTGCCAGCAGCTTTATCACAGGGGGGGCCGGGGAGCTGTTTTTT. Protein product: CASSFITGGAGELFF.